One sample yielded the 19 T cell receptor beta chains listed below, sequenced in a study of CD8+ T cells in alopecia areata. As the sequencing template, cDNA was produced by extracting RNA and reverse transcribing it. Profiling relied on immunoSEQ multiplex PCR, and the TCRdb table lists in-frame clones only, not all of them. This repertoire holds around 20,000 clones, and none appear only once. Cutaneous lymph node cells were pooled, and they were sorted using CD4, CD8alpha, NKG2D, NKG2ACE and other markers. Material: CD8+ T cells sorted from a lymph node. Receptors were obtained from a C3H/HeJ mouse with alopecia areata. Strain haplotype at MHC: H2-k.

A note on this clone: Gene names refer to mouse genes. The DNA read from the CDR3 is TGTGCCAGCAGTCGGACTGGGGGGGCGCGA. Translating gives CASSRTGGAR. The entire CDR3 protein is CASSRTGGAREVFF. The chain combines TRBV14 with TRBJ1-1; possible D gene TRBD1, 6 bases. The read is 4 residues too short to cover the CDR3 end, so that end is filled in from the germline J gene. The CDR3 spans 14 residues. Germline-derived CDR1 and CDR2 are SGHDT and FRDEAV.

This clone was counted ten times or more. Genes and germline are mouse. The read gets to within 4 residues of the CDR3 end, and the germline J gene fills in the rest. The chain joins TRBV1 to TRBJ2-7; D may be TRBD1 (5 bases). The CDR3 has 15 residues. Germline CDR1 is NSQYPW and CDR2 is LRSPGD (reference sequence). The V and J ends lost 2 bases and 2 bases respectively, with 13 bases between them. This CDR3 reads CTCSAPPRQTYEQYF. CDR3 DNA (partial): TGCACCTGCAGTGCACCTCCTCGACAGACCTAT.

Concerning this clone: All gene names here are mouse names. Sequencing ends 4 residues short of the CDR3 end; the germline J gene provides the rest. The J gene is TRBJ2-5, the V gene TRBV13-3; 7 bases align to TRBD1. V was pared by 0 bases and J by 0 bases, with 4 bases of the junction left unmatched. The CDR3 runs 16 residues. Germline values: CDR1 NNHDY, CDR2 SYVADS. The CDR3 loop reads CASSDAGQDNQDTQYF. Incomplete CDR3 DNA: TGTGCCAGCAGTGATGCCGGACAGGATAACCAAGAC.

This clone has just a few counts. Mouse gene names apply. The CDR3 end is not reached by the read, which stops 4 residues before it; the germline J gene fills it in. The chain links TRBV13-3 to TRBJ2-5, with 10 bases identical to TRBD1. In germline, CDR1 is NNHDY, CDR2 SYVADS. This CDR3 contains 15 residues. The ends lost 4 bases at V and 1 base at J; junction bases unmatched: 3. The part of the CDR3 DNA that was read is TGTGCCAGCAGTTGGGACAGGGGAGACCAAGAC. Encoded protein: CASSWDRGDQD. The CDR3, in full, reads CASSWDRGDQDTQYF.

To note about this clone: Mouse gene names apply. The read gets to within 4 residues of the CDR3 end, and the germline J gene fills in the rest. The chain has TRBV1 and TRBJ2-7, with a tentative D call TRBD1 (5 bases). The CDR3 is 12 residues long. Per germline, CDR1 NSQYPW and CDR2 LRSPGD (reference sequence). CDR3 DNA (partial): TGCACCTGCAGTCCTAGACAGTAT. Amino acids: CTCSPRQY. The CDR3 in full is CTCSPRQYEQYF.

A few counts support this clone. The genes and germline here are from mouse. The DNA ends 4 residues before the CDR3 does, and the rest of the CDR3 is filled in from the germline J gene. This chain links TRBV19 with TRBJ2-5, with TRBD1 matching over 7 bases. With V trimmed by 5 bases and J by 2 bases, 5 bases remained unmatched. The CDR3 length is 14 residues. Germline CDR1 is FNHDT and CDR2 is SITEND (reference sequence). The CDR3 loop is CASSHRGLQDTQYF. The part of the CDR3 DNA that was read is TGTGCCAGCAGCCACAGGGGTCTCCAAGAC.

This clone was seen only a few times. Germline and genes: mouse. The read is 4 residues too short to cover the CDR3 end, so that end is filled in from the germline J gene. The chain recombines TRBV13-2 with TRBJ2-4; D not certain. This CDR3 region has 15 residues. Trimming removed 2 bases at V and 0 bases at J, with 10 bases between. The germline V gene has CDR1 NNHNN and CDR2 SYGAGS (reference sequence). The sequenced part of the CDR3 DNA is TGTGCCAGCGGTGACTGGTTGTTTAGTCAAAAC. Its translation: CASGDWLFSQN. The full CDR3 reads CASGDWLFSQNTLYF.

On this clone: Germline and genes here are mouse. The read stops 4 residues short of the end of the CDR3; the missing end is completed from the germline J gene. The chain joins TRBV13-3 to TRBJ2-5; 7 nucleotides match TRBD1. Germline trimming cut 5 bases from V and 1 base from J; bases unmatched to any gene: 1. Germline values: CDR1 NNHDY, CDR2 SYVADS. CDR3 length equals 13 residues. The CDR3 is CASRQGDQDTQYF. The DNA read from the CDR3 is TGTGCCAGCAGGCAGGGGGACCAAGAC.

There are many counts of this clone. Mouse names are used for the genes. The read ends 4 residues shy of where the CDR3 ends; the end is completed using the germline J gene. The V and J genes are TRBV1 and TRBJ2-1; D is ambiguous. V was trimmed by 6 bases and J by 1 base, leaving 7 bases between them. CDR1 is NSQYPW and CDR2 is LRSPGD in the germline V gene (reference sequence). This CDR3 has 13 amino acids. The CDR3 sequence is CTCRRHNYAEQFF. CDR3 bases read: TGCACCTGCAGGAGACACAACTATGCT.

As for this clone: DNA and listed protein disagree at residue 12, so the protein shown here was translated from the DNA. Germline and genes here are mouse. With the read ending 3 residues before the CDR3 end, the germline J gene is used to fill in that end. This chain uses TRBV19 with TRBJ1-6; the D gene is possibly TRBD1 (5 bases). TRBJ1-6 is reported as an ORF; its role is uncertain. The germline gives CDR1 FNHDT, CDR2 SITEND (reference sequence). Trimming pared 4 bases from V and 0 bases from J, leaving 8 bases between. The CDR3 is made up of 15 amino acids. Here the CDR3 reads CASSGRDSYNSPLYF. The covered CDR3 bases are TGTGCCAGCAGTGGCAGGGATTCCTATAATTCGCCC.

This clone was seen at least ten times. These gene names are mouse names. From the germline J gene comes the end of the CDR3, since the read stops 4 residues before it. The chain couples TRBV30 to TRBJ2-7; perhaps TRBD1 as D (5 bases). Germline V lookup: CDR1 SQVVS, CDR2 ANEGSEA. This CDR3 region has 13 residues. V lost 1 base, J lost 0 bases, and 7 bases lay in between. Partial CDR3 DNA: TGTAGTTCTAGAGGGACATACTCCTAT. Translation gives CSSRGTYSY. The entire CDR3 protein reads CSSRGTYSYEQYF.

This clone showed up many times. Genes here carry mouse names. The read terminates 4 residues ahead of where the CDR3 ends, so the germline J gene completes it. The chain couples TRBV13-3 to TRBJ2-5; 9 bases agree with TRBD2. With 2 bases clipped from V and 1 base from J, the junction kept 5 bases outside the gene matches. CDR1 is NNHDY and CDR2 is SYVADS in the germline V gene. This CDR3 region has 16 residues. CDR3 region: CASSEEDWGHQDTQYF. Partial CDR3 DNA: TGTGCCAGCAGTGAAGAGGACTGGGGACACCAAGAC.

This clone was found a few times. Mouse gene names apply. Read coverage stops 4 residues before the CDR3 terminus; the germline J gene supplies the remainder. The chain links TRBV13-1 to TRBJ2-7; D possibly corresponds to TRBD2 (7 bases). The germline gives CDR1 NSHNY, CDR2 SYGAGN. This CDR3 comprises 14 residues. Trimming pared 0 bases from V and 3 bases from J, leaving 10 bases between. The CDR3 here is CASSDAGGFYEQYF. The DNA read from the CDR3 is TGTGCCAGCAGTGATGCGGGGGGCTTCTAT.

In this sample, this clone turned up many times. The gene symbols are mouse symbols. The CDR3 sequence is CASGGTGGFQDTQYF. The CDR3 DNA, read in part, is TGTGCCAGCGGTGGGACAGGGGGCTTCCAAGAC. The rearrangement joins TRBV13-2 to TRBJ2-5; 11 nucleotides agree with TRBD1. The read finishes 4 residues shy of the CDR3 end, and the germline J gene is used to complete it. Per germline, CDR1 NNHNN and CDR2 SYGAGS (reference sequence). The V segment lost 3 bases and the J segment 2 bases; nucleotides outside the gene matches: 2. The CDR3 runs to 15 residues.

By frequency in the sample, this clone is large. Germline and genes here are mouse. The CDR3 is cut off 4 residues early in the read; its end comes from the germline J gene. This chain uses TRBV14 with TRBJ1-4, with 9 bases matching TRBD1. CDR3 length: 14 amino acids. V trimming: 2 bases; J trimming: 6 bases; junction bases outside the gene matches: 2. Per germline, CDR1 SGHDT and CDR2 FRDEAV. CDR3 DNA, as far as it was read: TGTGCCAGCAGTTTGTGGGACAGGGACGAA. Translated, it gives CASSLWDRDE. The complete CDR3 sequence is CASSLWDRDERLFF.

This clone was picked up many times. The gene names here belong to mouse. The CDR3 extends 4 residues past the end of the read, so its final part is completed from the germline J gene. This chain joins TRBV13-3 and TRBJ2-3; 8 nucleotides match TRBD2. V lost 1 base, J lost 0 bases, and 1 base stayed unmatched. CDR3 length: 15 residues. The V gene's germline CDR1 is NNHDY and CDR2 SYVADS. Partial CDR3 DNA: TGTGCCAGCAGTGATCACTGGGGGAGTGCAGAA. This gives the protein CASSDHWGSAE. The full CDR3 sequence reads CASSDHWGSAETLYF.

This clone was counted ten times or more. Gene and germline names: mouse. With the read ending 4 residues before the CDR3 end, the germline J gene is used to fill in that end. This chain uses TRBV13-3 with TRBJ1-4; a possible D gene is TRBD1 (5 bases). The CDR3 runs to 13 residues. The germline CDR1 and CDR2 sequences are NNHDY and SYVADS. CDR3 DNA (partial): TGTGCCAGCAGTGACTGGGGGGGCGAA. Its protein is CASSDWGGE. The whole CDR3 region reads CASSDWGGERLFF.

This clone appeared a few times. The gene symbols are mouse symbols. The read terminates 4 residues ahead of where the CDR3 ends, so the germline J gene completes it. The rearrangement links TRBV13-1 to TRBJ2-1; TRBD1 might be the D (5 bases). CDR3 size: 12 residues. Looked up from germline, CDR1 is NSHNY and CDR2 is SYGAGN. CDR3 DNA (partial): TGTGCCAGCAGTCCCAACAGGGCT. Residues: CASSPNRA. The CDR3 reads in full as CASSPNRAEQFF.

The table lists this clone with a few counts. Gene names and germline refer to mouse. Read coverage stops 4 residues before the CDR3 terminus; the germline J gene supplies the remainder. The chain combines TRBV13-3 with TRBJ2-4; maybe TRBD2 (5 bases). The CDR3 has 16 amino acids. Trimming shortened V by 0 bases and J by 0 bases, and 11 bases separated the two germline ends. CDR1 and CDR2 (germline): NNHDY, SYVADS. The CDR3 here is CASSDAAGFSQNTLYF. The part of the CDR3 DNA that was read is TGTGCCAGCAGTGATGCGGCTGGGTTTAGTCAAAAC.